Listed below are T cell receptor beta chains from one sample, sequenced in a study of vaccination effects on CD4 cells after COVID-19. No antigen is known for these receptors. TCRdb keeps only in-frame clones here, not all; method: immunoSEQ multiplex PCR. Of fewer than 85,000 clones detected, around 79% appear once; the ten largest clones hold roughly a tenth. This specimen was CD4+ T cells from PBMCs cultured with SARS-CoV-2 spike peptides, taken before COVID-19 vaccination. The receptor set was obtained from a human donor who received a COVID-19 vaccine. CDR3s include the opening cysteine and the closing phenylalanine or tryptophan. D genes are given only for firm matches. Clone sizes are given selectively: once, few, many, or a class where the clone is expanded.

D: -
size: -
J: TRBJ1-5
V: TRBV12-3/TRBV12-4
DNA: TGTGCCAGCAGTTTCGCTGGAAATCAGCCCCAGCATTTT
CDR3: CASSFAGNQPQHF

D: -
size: once
J: TRBJ1-6
V: TRBV5-1
DNA: TGCGCCAGCAGCCCGGACAGTGGCAATTCACCCCTCCACTTT
CDR3: CASSPDSGNSPLHF

D: -
size: -
J: TRBJ1-1
V: TRBV10-3
DNA: TGTGCCACCAAAGACAATCTGAACACTGAAGCTTTCTTT
CDR3: CATKDNLNTEAFF

D: -
size: -
J: TRBJ2-4
V: TRBV9
DNA: TGTGCCAGCAGCGTAGGGGGGGAGGCCAAAAACATTCAGTACTTC
CDR3: CASSVGGEAKNIQYF

D: -
size: -
J: TRBJ2-6
V: TRBV7-9
DNA: TGTGCCAGCAGGGGATTTGACAGCTCTGGGGCCAACGTCCTGACTTTC
CDR3: CASRGFDSSGANVLTF

D: -
size: -
J: TRBJ1-1
V: TRBV28
DNA: TGTGCCAGCATGTTACCCCCAGGGGCAGCTTTCTTT
CDR3: CASMLPPGAAFF

D: -
size: -
J: TRBJ1-6
V: TRBV6-5
DNA: TGTGCCAGCAGTTTGAAGTATTCACCCCTCCACTTT
CDR3: CASSLKYSPLHF

D: -
size: -
J: TRBJ2-5
V: TRBV18
DNA: TGTGCCAGCTCACCAGGCAGGGTCCCAGAGACCCAGTACTTC
CDR3: CASSPGRVPETQYF

D: -
size: -
J: TRBJ1-2
V: TRBV27
DNA: TGTGCCAGCAGTCCGCTTGACAGAAGCTATGGCTACACCTTC
CDR3: CASSPLDRSYGYTF

D: TRBD2
size: -
J: TRBJ2-1
V: TRBV29-1
DNA: TGCAGCGTCGACAACAACCGACTAGCGGGGGGGCAGAGGGAGCAGTTCTTC
CDR3: CSVDNNRLAGGQREQFF

D: -
size: -
J: TRBJ2-4
V: TRBV4-1
DNA: TGCGCCAGCAGCCTCGGGACGGGGGACATTCAGTACTTC
CDR3: CASSLGTGDIQYF

D: -
size: -
J: TRBJ1-2
V: TRBV29-1
DNA: TGCAGCGTTGCCCCAGGAGGCTCTAACTATGGCTACACCTTC
CDR3: CSVAPGGSNYGYTF

D: -
size: -
J: TRBJ2-5
V: TRBV5-4
DNA: TGTGCCAGCAGCTTGGACAAGATACAAGAGACCCAGTACTTC
CDR3: CASSLDKIQETQYF

D: TRBD2
size: -
J: TRBJ2-5
V: TRBV30
DNA: TGTGCCTCCGACGGACTAGCGGGGCAAGAGACCCAGTACTTC
CDR3: CASDGLAGQETQYF

D: TRBD1
size: once
J: TRBJ1-5
V: TRBV30
DNA: TGTGCCTGGAGTGCCTCGACAGGGTGGAATCAGCCCCAGCATTTT
CDR3: CAWSASTGWNQPQHF

D: TRBD1
size: -
J: TRBJ2-5
V: TRBV24-1
DNA: TGTGCCACCAGTGATGACAGGGGGCCGGGAGAGACCCAGTACTTC
CDR3: CATSDDRGPGETQYF

D: -
size: -
J: TRBJ1-2
V: TRBV7-9
DNA: TGTGCCAGCAGCACTTCATATGGCTACACCTTC
CDR3: CASSTSYGYTF

D: TRBD1
size: -
J: TRBJ1-6
V: TRBV6-2/TRBV6-3
DNA: TGTGCCAGCAGCCGCCGGACAGGTCTTAATTCACCCCTCCACTTT
CDR3: CASSRRTGLNSPLHF

D: -
size: few
J: TRBJ2-5
V: TRBV5-4
DNA: TGTGCCAGCAGCTTGACGGGGCAGACCCAGTACTTC
CDR3: CASSLTGQTQYF

D: TRBD1
size: -
J: TRBJ1-5
V: TRBV5-6
DNA: TGTGCCAGCAGCCACGGGTTGGGACAGGGAGCCAATCAGCCCCAGCATTTT
CDR3: CASSHGLGQGANQPQHF

D: -
size: -
J: TRBJ2-1
V: TRBV5-8
DNA: TGTGCCAGCCCCGGCAGGGCCTCAGCGAATGAGCAGTTCTTC
CDR3: CASPGRASANEQFF

D: TRBD1
size: -
J: TRBJ2-2
V: TRBV5-6
DNA: TGTGCCAGCAGCTTTTGGGCAGGGGGCAACACCGGGGAGCTGTTTTTT
CDR3: CASSFWAGGNTGELFF

D: TRBD1
size: -
J: TRBJ1-2
V: TRBV7-3
DNA: TGTGCCAGCAGCCGTCTGGGAGGGGGCGACTATGGCTACACCTTC
CDR3: CASSRLGGGDYGYTF

D: -
size: -
J: TRBJ1-2
V: TRBV19
DNA: TGTGCCAGTAGTATAGAAAGGACACCCTATGGCTACACCTTC
CDR3: CASSIERTPYGYTF

D: -
size: -
J: TRBJ1-4
V: TRBV6-5
DNA: TGTGCCAGCAGTTACGAGGGGGTAATCACGGAAAAACTGTTTTTT
CDR3: CASSYEGVITEKLFF

D: TRBD1
size: -
J: TRBJ1-5
V: TRBV7-2
DNA: TGTGCCAGCAGCACCAGGGGGGGTAGCAATCAGCCCCAGCATTTT
CDR3: CASSTRGGSNQPQHF

D: TRBD1
size: -
J: TRBJ1-1
V: TRBV5-1
DNA: TGCGCCAGCAGCCAAAACGGACAGGGTGGCACTGAAGCTTTCTTT
CDR3: CASSQNGQGGTEAFF

D: -
size: -
J: TRBJ2-2
V: TRBV5-5
DNA: TGTGCCAGCAGCTTGCCAGCCTCGAACACCGGGGAGCTGTTTTTT
CDR3: CASSLPASNTGELFF